This entry is about one T cell receptor (beta chain). The junction and the germline gene differ at one end; a read error may be behind it. These data come from a study of tumor-infiltrating lymphocytes in oesophageal squamous cell carcinoma. MiXCR was run by TCRdb on the PCR reads, yielding one entry per CDR3 protein. The sample shows roughly 7,000 distinct CDR3 sequences, about 15% of them seen only once. The CDR3 is 14 residues long. Germline V CDR1 and CDR2: LGHDT, YNNKEL (reference sequence). This clonotype originated in a male donor with esophageal squamous cell carcinoma. J is TRBJ1-5 and V is TRBV3-1, with D unresolved. Sequenced sample: blood. Here the CDR3 reads CAGSQLGSSQPQDF. The CDR3 DNA reads as TGTGCCGGCAGCCAATTAGGGAGTAGCCAGCCCCAGGATTTT.